The following is a T cell receptor (beta chain) sequence with its context. Antigen unknown. Profiling relied on immunoSEQ multiplex PCR, and the TCRdb table lists in-frame clones only, not all of them. The sample includes millions of clones, around 96% seen only once; the top ten take around 1.1%. This sample stems from a study of shared clonotypes between healthy human individuals. About the study: A donor's plate count was three for CD4 naive and three for CD4 memory; CD8 naive had two and CD8 memory one. General observations from the study: When naive CD4 clonotypes were compared across several donors, 4% to 6.5% were shared.

The naive CD8 subset, CD45RO-negative cells positively selected for CCR7, excluded terminally differentiated effector memory CD45RA+ cells. The CDR3 covers 15 residues. J gave up 6 bases and V 6 bases, and 4 bases lay outside the gene matches. In germline, CDR1 is ENHRY, CDR2 SYGVKD. The V gene is TRBV10-3, the J gene TRBJ2-1; 14 positions match TRBD2. This TCR came from a man between 18 and 29 years old in good health. The source material was naive CD8+ T cells sorted from blood. For the CDR3, the DNA is TGTGCCATCAGCCACGGGACTAGCGGGAGCAATGAGCAGTTCTTC. It encodes CAISHGTSGSNEQFF.